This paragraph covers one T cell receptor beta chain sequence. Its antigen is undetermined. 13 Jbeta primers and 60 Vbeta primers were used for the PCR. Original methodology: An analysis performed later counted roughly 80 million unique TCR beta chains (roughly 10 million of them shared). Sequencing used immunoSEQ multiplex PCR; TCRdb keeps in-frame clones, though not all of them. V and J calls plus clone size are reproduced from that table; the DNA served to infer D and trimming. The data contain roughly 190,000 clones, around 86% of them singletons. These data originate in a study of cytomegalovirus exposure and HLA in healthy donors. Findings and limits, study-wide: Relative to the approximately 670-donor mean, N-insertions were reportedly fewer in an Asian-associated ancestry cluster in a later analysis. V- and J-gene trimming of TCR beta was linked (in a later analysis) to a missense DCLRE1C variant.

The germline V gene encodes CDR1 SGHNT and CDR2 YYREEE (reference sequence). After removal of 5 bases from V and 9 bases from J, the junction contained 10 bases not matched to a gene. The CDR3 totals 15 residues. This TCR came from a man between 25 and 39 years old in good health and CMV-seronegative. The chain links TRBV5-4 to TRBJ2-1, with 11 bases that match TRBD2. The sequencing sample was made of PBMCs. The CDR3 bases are TGTGCCAGCAGGCGGGTAGCGGGAGGGCCCGGTGAGCAGTTCTTC. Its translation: CASRRVAGGPGEQFF.